The source of this T cell receptor beta chain is a study of T cell responses to AZD1222 COVID-19 vaccine. Study-level results: With dominance at 160-218 and 743-854, vaccine-associated CD4 TCRs spanned spike. Breadth and depth of Spike-specific TCRs rose after two AZD1222 doses.

Regarding this clone: As yet, its antigen is unknown.

The method was immunoSEQ multiplex PCR; TCRdb's version includes in-frame clones alone and lacks a portion of them. The data hold about 180,000 clones, with 85% to 95% observed a single time. This TCR came from an adult who received the AZD1222 COVID-19 vaccine. The sequences come from peripheral blood, collected 28 days after the second AZD1222 dose.

For the CDR3, the DNA is TGTGCCAGCAGCCTCCAGACCTACGAGCAGTACTTC. Protein product: CASSLQTYEQYF. The chain is built from TRBV5-8 and TRBJ2-7; the D is unclear. V dropped 4 bases and J dropped 2 bases, with 7 bases sitting between them. Germline lookup yields CDR1 SGHTS and CDR2 YDEGEE. This CDR3 has 12 amino acids. Variable domain in full (rest from reference TRBV5-8 and TRBJ2-7): EAGVTQSPTHLIKTRGQQATLRCSPISGHTSVYWYQQALGLGLQFLLWYDEGEERNRGNFPPRFSGRQFPNYSSELNVNALELEDSALYLCASSLQTYEQYFGPGTRLTVT.